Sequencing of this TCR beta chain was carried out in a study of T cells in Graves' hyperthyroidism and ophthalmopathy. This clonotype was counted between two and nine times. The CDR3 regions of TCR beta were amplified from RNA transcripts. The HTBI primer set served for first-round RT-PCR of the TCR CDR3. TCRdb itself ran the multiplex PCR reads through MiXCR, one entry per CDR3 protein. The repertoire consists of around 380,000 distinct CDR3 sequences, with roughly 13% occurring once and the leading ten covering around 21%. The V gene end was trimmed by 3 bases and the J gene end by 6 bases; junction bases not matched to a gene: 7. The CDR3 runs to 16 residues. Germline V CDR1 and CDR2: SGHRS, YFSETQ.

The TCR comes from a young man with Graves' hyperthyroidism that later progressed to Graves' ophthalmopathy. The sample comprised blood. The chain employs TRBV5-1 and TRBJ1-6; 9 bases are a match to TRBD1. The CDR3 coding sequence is TGCGCCAGCAGCTCCCGGGACAGGGCCTGTAATTCACCCCTCCACTTT. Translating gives CASSSRDRACNSPLHF.